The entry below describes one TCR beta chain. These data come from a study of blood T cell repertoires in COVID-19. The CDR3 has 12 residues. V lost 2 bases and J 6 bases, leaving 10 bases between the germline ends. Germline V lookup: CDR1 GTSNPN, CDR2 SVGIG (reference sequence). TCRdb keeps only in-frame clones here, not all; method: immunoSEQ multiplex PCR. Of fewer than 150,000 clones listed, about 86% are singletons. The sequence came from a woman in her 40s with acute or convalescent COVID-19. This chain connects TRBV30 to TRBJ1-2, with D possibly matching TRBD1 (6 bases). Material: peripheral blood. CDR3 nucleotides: TGTGCCTGGAGTCCAGGGGTACATGGCTACACCTTC. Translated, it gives CAWSPGVHGYTF.